A single sample gave rise to the 14 T cell receptor beta chains below, sequenced in a study of vaccination effects on CD4 cells after COVID-19. Libraries were prepared by immunoSEQ multiplex PCR; TCRdb keeps only in-frame clonotypes and omits some of them. The sample records 50,000 or so clones, around 74% being singletons. Their antigens are not known. Upon completion of about eleven days in culture, CD4+ T cells were isolated. Infection with SARS-CoV-2 occurred in the person between March and December 2020, and PCR confirmed it. As their vaccination, participants received two doses of either BNT162b2 or mRNA-1273. The source material was CD4+ T cells from PBMCs cultured without peptide, sampled after COVID-19 vaccination. These TCRs come from a human donor who had a prior SARS-CoV-2 infection.

This chain links TRBV27 with TRBJ2-7; either TRBD1 or TRBD2 may supply D (5 bases each). The CDR3 consists of 15 residues. Germline assignment: CDR1 MNHEY and CDR2 SMNVEV (reference sequence). V was trimmed by 3 bases and J by 4 bases, leaving 16 bases between them. This CDR3 is CASSLIGAMTYEQYF. In nucleotides, the CDR3 is TGTGCCAGCAGTTTGATCGGGGCCATGACTTACGAGCAGTACTTC.

This clone was observed a handful of times. V is TRBV5-1 and J is TRBJ2-2; TRBD1 aligns across 8 bases. The CDR3 sequence is 17 residues long. V lost 0 bases, J lost 5 bases, and 9 bases stayed unmatched. CDR1 and CDR2 (germline): SGHRS, YFSETQ. DNA for the CDR3: TGCGCCAGCAGCTTGGCCACCGGGACAGGTTTTACCGGGGAGCTGTTTTTT. Translating gives CASSLATGTGFTGELFF.

Here the CDR3 DNA reads TGTGCCAGCTCACCGGGCGGCTCTCCACGCTACGAGCAGTACTTC. Residues: CASSPGGSPRYEQYF. This chain uses TRBV18 with TRBJ2-7, with D unclear. Per germline, CDR1 KGHSH and CDR2 LQKENI. Trimming cost V 3 bases and J 3 bases, with 15 bases left between them. The CDR3 has 15 residues.

The chain joins TRBV10-3 to TRBJ1-6; tentatively, D is TRBD1 (6 bases). The CDR3 runs to 15 residues. The germline V and J ends were trimmed by 0 bases and 5 bases, with 8 bases remaining between them. The V gene's germline CDR1 is ENHRY and CDR2 SYGVKD. The CDR3 protein is CAISESAGDNSPLHF. DNA for the CDR3: TGTGCCATCAGTGAGTCGGCAGGGGATAATTCACCCCTCCACTTT.

V gene TRBV20-1 combines with J gene TRBJ1-4, with no clear D. Germline V lookup: CDR1 DFQATT, CDR2 SNEGSKA (reference sequence). The CDR3 is 11 amino acids. V was trimmed by 6 bases and J by 10 bases, leaving 12 bases between them. DNA for the CDR3: TGCAGTGCCATTAGTTTAGGAAAACTGTTTTTT. Protein: CSAISLGKLFF.

This clone was recorded once. V and J are TRBV19 and TRBJ1-5; 10 positions agree with TRBD1. The CDR3 has 17 residues. The germline gives CDR1 LNHDA, CDR2 SQIVND (reference sequence). Unmatched junction bases numbered 12, after V lost 10 bases and J lost 0 bases. CDR3 nucleotide sequence: TGTGCCACCGAAGAAAGGGACAGGGGAGATAGCAATCAGCCCCAGCATTTT. Translated, it gives CATEERDRGDSNQPQHF.

The chain links TRBV11-1 to TRBJ1-4; D unresolved. Germline CDR1 and CDR2: SGHAT and FQDESV (reference sequence). This CDR3 region has 15 residues. V lost 5 bases and J 0 bases, leaving 10 bases between the germline ends. The CDR3 DNA is TGTGCCAGCAGCCGGACCCCTGCAACTAATGAAAAACTGTTTTTT. It is translated as CASSRTPATNEKLFF.

V and J are TRBV7-9 and TRBJ2-7, with D tentatively TRBD2 (6 bases). With 0 bases removed from V and 6 bases from J, the gap between germline ends came to 9 bases. Germline lookup yields CDR1 SEHNR and CDR2 FQNEAQ (reference sequence). The CDR3 loop spans 13 amino acids. The CDR3 DNA sequence: TGTGCCAGCAGCTTAGCCGCCGGGGGCGAGCAGTACTTC. As protein: CASSLAAGGEQYF.

The chain has TRBV7-8 and TRBJ2-3; 10 bases line up with TRBD2. V shed 1 base and J 6 bases; nucleotides not matched to a gene: 7. The germline V gene encodes CDR1 SGHVS and CDR2 FQNEAQ. The CDR3 runs to 16 residues. CDR3 sequence reads: CASSLEVAGGGDTQYF. The CDR3 nucleotides are TGTGCCAGCAGCTTAGAAGTAGCGGGAGGTGGGGATACGCAGTATTTT. Supplemented by reference TRBV7-8 and TRBJ2-3, the full variable domain reads GAGVSQSPRYKVAKRGQDVALRCDPISGHVSLFWYQQALGQGPEFLTYFQNEAQLDKSGLPSDRFFAERPEGSVSTLKIQRTQQEDSAVYLCASSLEVAGGGDTQYFGPGTRLTVL.

This chain joins TRBV5-4 and TRBJ1-3; D is undetermined. The CDR3 totals 17 residues. Germline-derived CDR1 and CDR2 are SGHNT and YYREEE (reference sequence). V was shortened by 1 base and J by 4 bases, with 18 bases between the two germline ends. The CDR3 sequence is CASSLRSGENLGNTIYF. Here the CDR3 DNA reads TGTGCCAGCAGCTTGCGGTCCGGGGAAAATCTCGGAAACACCATATATTTT.

The V call is TRBV15, the J call TRBJ1-5; D possibly corresponds to TRBD1 (6 bases). This CDR3 is 17 amino acids long. Trimming left V 1 base short and J 0 bases short, with 13 bases between. Germline V gene data show CDR1 as LNHNV and CDR2 as YYDKDF (reference sequence). The CDR3 nucleotides read TGTGCCACCAGCAGAGGCCGACAGGCTTATAGCAATCAGCCCCAGCATTTT. It yields the protein CATSRGRQAYSNQPQHF.

The chain couples TRBV9 to TRBJ1-2; weak D call: TRBD1 (5 bases). The V and J ends lost 2 bases and 1 base respectively, with 6 bases between them. The CDR3 sequence is 13 residues long. Per the germline V gene, CDR1 is SGDLS and CDR2 is YYNGEE. In nucleotides, the CDR3 is TGTGCCAGCAGCGTGGACATTAACTATGGCTACACCTTC. It codes for CASSVDINYGYTF.

This clone was recorded only once. The chain recombines TRBV5-6 with TRBJ2-1, with D possibly being TRBD1 (6 bases). The V gene lost 2 bases and the J gene lost 6 bases, with 12 bases spanning the gap. The germline CDR1 and CDR2 sequences are SGHDT and YYEEEE. The CDR3 spans 14 residues. The CDR3 nucleotides read TGTGCCAGCAGCTTCATAGGCAGGGGCAATGAGCAGTTCTTC. Amino acid sequence: CASSFIGRGNEQFF.

Only a few counts were recorded for this clone. This rearrangement joins TRBV24-1 to TRBJ2-3, with TRBD2 matching over 10 bases. Germline CDR1 reads KGHDR; CDR2 reads SFDVKD. J was trimmed by 4 bases and V by 2 bases; bases with no gene match: 5. The CDR3 totals 16 residues. DNA for the CDR3: TGTGCCACCAGTGATTCGGCTAGCGGGAGTCCAGATACGCAGTATTTT. Translation gives CATSDSASGSPDTQYF.